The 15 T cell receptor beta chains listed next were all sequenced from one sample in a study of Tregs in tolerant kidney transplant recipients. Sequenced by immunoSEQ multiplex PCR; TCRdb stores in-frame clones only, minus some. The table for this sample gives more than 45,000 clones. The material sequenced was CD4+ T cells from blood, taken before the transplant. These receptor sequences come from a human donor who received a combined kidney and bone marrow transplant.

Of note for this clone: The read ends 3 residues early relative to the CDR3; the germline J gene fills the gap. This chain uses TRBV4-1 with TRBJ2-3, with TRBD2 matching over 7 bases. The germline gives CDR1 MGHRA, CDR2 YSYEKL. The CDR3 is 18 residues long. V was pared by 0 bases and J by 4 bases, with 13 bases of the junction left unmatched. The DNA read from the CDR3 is TGCGCCAGCAGCCAAGACGGGATGAACGGGAGGACTGCAGATACG. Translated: CASSQDGMNGRTADT. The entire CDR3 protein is CASSQDGMNGRTADTQYF.

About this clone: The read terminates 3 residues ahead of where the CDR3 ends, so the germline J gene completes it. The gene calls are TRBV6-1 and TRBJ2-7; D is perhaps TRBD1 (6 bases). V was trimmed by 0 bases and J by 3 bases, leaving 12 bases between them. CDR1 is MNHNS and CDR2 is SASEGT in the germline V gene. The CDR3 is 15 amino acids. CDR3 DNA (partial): TGTGCCAGCAGTGAAGCGGGGACACGGAACTACGAG. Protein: CASSEAGTRNYE. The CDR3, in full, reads CASSEAGTRNYEQYF.

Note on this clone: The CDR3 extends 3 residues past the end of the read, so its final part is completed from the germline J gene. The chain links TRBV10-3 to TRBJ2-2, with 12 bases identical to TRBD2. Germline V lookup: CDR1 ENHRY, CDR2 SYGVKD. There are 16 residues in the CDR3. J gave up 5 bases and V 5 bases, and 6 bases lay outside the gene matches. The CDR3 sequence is CAISPSGRAGTGELFF. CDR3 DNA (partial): TGTGCCATCAGTCCTAGCGGGAGGGCGGGGACCGGGGAG.

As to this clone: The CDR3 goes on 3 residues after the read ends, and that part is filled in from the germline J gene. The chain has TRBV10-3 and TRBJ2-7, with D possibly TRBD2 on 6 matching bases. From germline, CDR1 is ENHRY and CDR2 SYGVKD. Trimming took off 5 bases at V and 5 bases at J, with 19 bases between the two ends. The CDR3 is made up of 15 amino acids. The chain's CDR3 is CAISRNSGTSHEQYF. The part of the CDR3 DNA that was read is TGTGCCATCAGTAGGAATAGCGGCACTTCCCACGAG.

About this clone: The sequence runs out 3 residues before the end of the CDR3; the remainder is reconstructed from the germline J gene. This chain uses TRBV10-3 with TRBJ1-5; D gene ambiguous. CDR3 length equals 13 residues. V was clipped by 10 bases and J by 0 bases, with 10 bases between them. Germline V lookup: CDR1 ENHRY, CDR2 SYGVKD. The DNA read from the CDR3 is TGTGCCACCGCTCAGGATAGCAATCAGCCC. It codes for CATAQDSNQP. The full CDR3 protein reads CATAQDSNQPQHF.

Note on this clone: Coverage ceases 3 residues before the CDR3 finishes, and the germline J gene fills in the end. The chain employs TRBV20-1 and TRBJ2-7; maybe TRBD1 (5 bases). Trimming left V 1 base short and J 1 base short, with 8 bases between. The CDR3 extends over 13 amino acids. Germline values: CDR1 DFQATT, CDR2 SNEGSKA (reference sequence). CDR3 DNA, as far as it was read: TGCAGTGCTAGAGGGGGCGTTTCCTACGAG. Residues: CSARGGVSYE. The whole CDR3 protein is CSARGGVSYEQYF.

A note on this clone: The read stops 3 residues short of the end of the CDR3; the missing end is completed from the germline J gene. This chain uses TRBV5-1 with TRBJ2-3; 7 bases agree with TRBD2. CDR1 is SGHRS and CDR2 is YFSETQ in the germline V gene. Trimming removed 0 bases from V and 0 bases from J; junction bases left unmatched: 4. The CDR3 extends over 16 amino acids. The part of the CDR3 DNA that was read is TGCGCCAGCAGCTTGGTGGGGACTACTAGCACAGATACG. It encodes CASSLVGTTSTDT. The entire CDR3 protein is CASSLVGTTSTDTQYF.

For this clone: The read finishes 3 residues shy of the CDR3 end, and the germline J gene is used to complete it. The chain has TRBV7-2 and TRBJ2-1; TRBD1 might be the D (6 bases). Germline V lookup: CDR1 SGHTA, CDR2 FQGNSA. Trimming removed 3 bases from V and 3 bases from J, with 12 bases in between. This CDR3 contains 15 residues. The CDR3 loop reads CASSFDRNHYNEQFF. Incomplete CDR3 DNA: TGTGCCAGCAGCTTTGACAGGAATCACTACAATGAG.

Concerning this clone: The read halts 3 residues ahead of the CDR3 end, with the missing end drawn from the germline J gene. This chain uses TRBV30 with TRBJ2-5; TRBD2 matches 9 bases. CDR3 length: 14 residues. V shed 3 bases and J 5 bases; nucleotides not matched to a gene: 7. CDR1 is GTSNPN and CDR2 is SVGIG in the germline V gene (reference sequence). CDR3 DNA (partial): TGTGCCTGGAGGAGCCTAGCGGGACGGGAGACC. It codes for CAWRSLAGRET. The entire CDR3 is CAWRSLAGRETQYF.

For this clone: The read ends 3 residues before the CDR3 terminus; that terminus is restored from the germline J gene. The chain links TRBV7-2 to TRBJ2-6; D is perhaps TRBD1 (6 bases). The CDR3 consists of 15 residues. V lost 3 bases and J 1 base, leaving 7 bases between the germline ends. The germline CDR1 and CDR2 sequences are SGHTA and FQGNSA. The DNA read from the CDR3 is TGTGCCAGCAGCTTCACAGGGTCTGGGGCCAACGTC. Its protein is CASSFTGSGANV. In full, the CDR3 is CASSFTGSGANVLTF.

The CDR3: CSAEVGLAYNEQFF. CDR3 DNA, as far as it was read: TGCAGCGCCGAGGTGGGGCTGGCCTACAATGAG. This chain links TRBV29-1 with TRBJ2-1; D may be TRBD1 (5 bases). The read gets to within 3 residues of the CDR3 end, and the germline J gene fills in the rest. CDR3 length: 14 amino acids. The V gene lost 7 bases and the J gene lost 2 bases, with 15 bases spanning the gap. Germline V gene sequence: CDR1 SQVTM, CDR2 ANQGSEA.

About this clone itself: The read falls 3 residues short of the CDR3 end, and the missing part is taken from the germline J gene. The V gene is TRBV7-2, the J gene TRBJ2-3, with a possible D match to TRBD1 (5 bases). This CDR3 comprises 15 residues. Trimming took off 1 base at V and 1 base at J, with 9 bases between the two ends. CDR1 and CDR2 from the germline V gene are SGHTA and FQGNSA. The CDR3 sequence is CASSLGLGGTDTQYF. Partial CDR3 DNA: TGTGCCAGCAGCTTAGGGCTAGGGGGCACAGATACG.

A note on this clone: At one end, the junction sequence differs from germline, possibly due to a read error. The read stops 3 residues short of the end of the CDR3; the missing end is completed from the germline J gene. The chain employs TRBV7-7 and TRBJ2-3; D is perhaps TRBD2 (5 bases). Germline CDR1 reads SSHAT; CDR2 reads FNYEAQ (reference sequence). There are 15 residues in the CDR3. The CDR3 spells CASSQLGLSTDTQYF. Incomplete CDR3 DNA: TGTGCTAGCAGCCAACTCGGACTGAGCACAGATACG.

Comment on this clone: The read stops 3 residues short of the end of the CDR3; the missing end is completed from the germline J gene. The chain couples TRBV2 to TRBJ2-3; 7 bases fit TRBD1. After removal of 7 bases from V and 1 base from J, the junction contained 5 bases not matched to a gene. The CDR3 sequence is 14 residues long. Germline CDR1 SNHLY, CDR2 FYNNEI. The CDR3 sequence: CASNKGGGTDTQYF. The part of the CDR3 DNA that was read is TGTGCCAGCAACAAAGGGGGCGGCACAGATACG. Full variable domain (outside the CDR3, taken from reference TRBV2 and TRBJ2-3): EPEVTQTPSHQVTQMGQEVILRCVPISNHLYFYWYRQILGQKVEFLVSFYNNEISEKSEIFDDQFSVERPDGSNFTLKIRSTKLEDSAMYFCASNKGGGTDTQYFGPGTRLTVL.

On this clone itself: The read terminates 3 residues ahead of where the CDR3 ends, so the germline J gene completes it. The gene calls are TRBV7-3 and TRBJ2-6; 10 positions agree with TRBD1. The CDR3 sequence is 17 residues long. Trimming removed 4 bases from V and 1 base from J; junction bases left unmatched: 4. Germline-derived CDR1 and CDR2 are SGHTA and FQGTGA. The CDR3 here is CASSSGQGISGANVLTF. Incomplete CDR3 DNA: TGTGCCAGCAGCTCGGGACAGGGGATATCTGGGGCCAACGTC.